The 8 T cell receptor beta chains presented below share a single source sample, sequenced in a study of Graves' ophthalmopathy and Graves' hyperthyroidism. Scientists amplified the TCR beta CDR3 regions from RNA transcripts. HTBI primers served in a first-round RT-PCR, which a second-round multiplex PCR followed. From the multiplex PCR reads, TCRdb called clonotypes with MiXCR, one entry per CDR3 protein. This table holds 600,000 to 700,000 distinct CDR3 sequences, approximately 39% found once. Sequenced material: peripheral blood. The receptors come from an adult man with Graves' ophthalmopathy.

The chain has TRBV25-1 and TRBJ2-5; no reliable D call. Per the germline V gene, CDR1 is MGHDK and CDR2 is SYGVNS. CDR3 length equals 11 residues. V was trimmed by 6 bases and J by 8 bases, leaving 10 bases between them. As DNA, the CDR3 is TGTGCCAGCAGGGGCACGGTCACCCAGTACTTC. It is translated as CASRGTVTQYF.

About this clonotype itself: One end of the junction is discordant with germline, which a read error may explain. CDR3 coding DNA: TGTGCCGGCAGTCAGGCGGCCTCCTACGAGCAGTACTTC. Its protein is CAGSQAASYEQYF. V gene TRBV5-1 combines with J gene TRBJ2-7; D is uncertain. Germline loops: CDR1 SGHRS, CDR2 YFSETQ. This CDR3 contains 13 residues.

There are many counts of this clonotype. The chain is built from TRBV20-1 and TRBJ2-7, with 11 positions matching TRBD1. Germline lookup yields CDR1 DFQATT and CDR2 SNEGSKA (reference sequence). The CDR3 contains 13 residues. V was pared by 4 bases and J by 5 bases, with 4 bases of the junction left unmatched. CDR3 nucleotides: TGCAGTGCTACCCGGGACAGGGGGAACGAGCAGTACTTC. Its protein product is CSATRDRGNEQYF.

The chain couples TRBV29-1 to TRBJ1-2; weak D call: TRBD1 (5 bases). CDR3 size: 11 residues. V lost 6 bases, J lost 5 bases, and 10 bases lay in between. CDR1 SQVTM and CDR2 ANQGSEA come from the germline V gene. The CDR3 spells CSVLGLYGYTF. The CDR3 DNA reads TGCAGCGTCCTGGGACTTTATGGCTACACCTTC.

Points on this clonotype: Mismatch with germline at one junction end may stem from a read error. The chain recombines TRBV12-3 or TRBV12-4 with TRBJ1-2; no clear D. The CDR3 totals 15 residues. DNA of the CDR3: TGTGCCGGCAGTACCCGACATCTGCCTAACTATGGCCACACCTTC. It yields the protein CAGSTRHLPNYGHTF.

The sample holds many counts of this clonotype. The V and J genes are TRBV6-5 and TRBJ2-7; 7 nucleotides line up with TRBD1. The CDR3 runs 11 residues. CDR1 and CDR2 from the germline V gene are MNHEY and SVGAGI. Germline trimming cut 10 bases from V and 4 bases from J; bases unmatched to any gene: 4. CDR3: CANTDRYEQYF. CDR3 DNA: TGTGCCAACACGGACAGGTACGAGCAGTACTTC.

The chain joins TRBV2 to TRBJ2-5; D is undetermined. The CDR3 spans 12 residues. V was trimmed by 4 bases and J by 4 bases, leaving 7 bases between them. CDR1 is SNHLY, CDR2 FYNNEI, per germline. CDR3 nucleotides: TGTGCCAGCAGTGCGTTAAGAGAGACCCAGTACTTC. It translates to CASSALRETQYF. The full variable domain, completed using reference TRBV2 and TRBJ2-5, is EPEVTQTPSHQVTQMGQEVILRCVPISNHLYFYWYRQILGQKVEFLVSFYNNEISEKSEIFDDQFSVERPDGSNFTLKIRSTKLEDSAMYFCASSALRETQYFGPGTRLLVL.

The rearrangement links TRBV25-1 to TRBJ2-1; a weak D match, TRBD1 (5 bases). CDR3 length: 12 residues. V lost 10 bases and J 4 bases, leaving 11 bases between the germline ends. Per the germline V gene, CDR1 is MGHDK and CDR2 is SYGVNS. The CDR3 region has the DNA TGTGCCACCTCCAAGGGGTACAATGAGCAGTTCTTC. Its translation is CATSKGYNEQFF.